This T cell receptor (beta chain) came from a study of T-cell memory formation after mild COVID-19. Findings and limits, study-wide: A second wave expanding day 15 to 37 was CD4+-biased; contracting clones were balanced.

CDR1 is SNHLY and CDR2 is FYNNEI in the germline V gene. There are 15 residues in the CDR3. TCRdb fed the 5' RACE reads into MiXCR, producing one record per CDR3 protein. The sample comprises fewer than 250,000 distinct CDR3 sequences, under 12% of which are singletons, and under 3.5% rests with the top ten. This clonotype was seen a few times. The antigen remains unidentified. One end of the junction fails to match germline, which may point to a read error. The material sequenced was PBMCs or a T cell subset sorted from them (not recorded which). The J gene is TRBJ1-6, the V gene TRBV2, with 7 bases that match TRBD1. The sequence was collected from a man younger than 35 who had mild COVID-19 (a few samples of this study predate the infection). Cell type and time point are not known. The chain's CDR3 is CASSEGQGGISPLHF. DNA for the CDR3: TGTGCCAGCAGCGAAGGGCAGGGGGGGATCTCACCCCTCCACTTT.